This T cell receptor beta chain is from a study of blood T cell repertoires in COVID-19. Study-wide background: The United States, Italy and Spain provided the acute and convalescent COVID-19 samples. Sources were T cells, B-cell-depleted T cells, or PBMCs; the material itself was cDNA or gDNA.

The ends lost 6 bases at V and 2 bases at J; junction bases unmatched: 2. The CDR3 totals 13 residues. Authors' methods: Counts of nucleated cells, estimated from reference gene primer amplification, were obtained. TCRdb's copy holds only in-frame clones and misses some; the assay was immunoSEQ multiplex PCR. The DNA gave D and trimming, while V, J and clone size come from that table. The sample has some 69,000 clones; approximately 88% are singletons. The J gene is TRBJ1-2, the V gene TRBV6-7; TRBD1 agrees at 8 bases. TRBV6-7 is sorted into the ORF group, with uncertain function. The sequence derives from a man aged 80 or over with active or convalescent COVID-19. The sample taken for sequencing was peripheral blood. CDR3 loop: CASSRDRNYGYTF. In DNA, the CDR3 is TGTGCCAGCAGCAGGGACAGGAACTATGGCTACACCTTC.